This T cell receptor (beta chain) was obtained from a study of OX40 agonist ivuxolimab in advanced cancers. Study summary: Patients were dosed intravenously with ivuxolimab at 0.01 to 10 mg/kg every 2 weeks.

Here immunoSEQ multiplex PCR was the method, and the copy in TCRdb shows in-frame clones only, minus some. Here the sample spans under 80,000 clones, around 90% being singletons. The V gene end was trimmed by 2 bases and the J gene end by 4 bases; junction bases not matched to a gene: 2. The CDR3 has 15 residues. Germline V gene sequence: CDR1 SGHDT, CDR2 YYEEEE. The rearrangement links TRBV5-6 to TRBJ2-1, with 11 bases that match TRBD2. The clonotype comes from an adult with an advanced solid tumor such as melanoma, head and neck, liver or kidney cancer. The sample was CD4+ or CD8+ T cells sorted from blood, taken in a trial of the OX40 agonist ivuxolimab. CDR3: CASSFTSGGYNEQFF. The CDR3 coding sequence is TGTGCCAGCAGCTTTACTAGCGGGGGATACAATGAGCAGTTCTTC.